These T cell receptor beta chains were read from a single sample in a study of Ad26.COV2.S vaccination and SARS-CoV-2 variants. Data came from immunoSEQ multiplex PCR; TCRdb stores just in-frame clones and leaves some out. In the table there are hundreds of thousands of clones, roughly 90% of which are singletons. The sample in question was peripheral blood, obtained in a trial of Ad26.COV2.S vaccine versus placebo. Every receptor here comes from a person between 18 and 65 years old who received the Ad26.COV2.S COVID-19 vaccine or a placebo. Each CDR3 is given with its conserved first and last residue. D genes are given only for firm matches. Clone size is not always given. Where it is, it says once, few, many or a class for expanded clones.

clone size	V gene	D gene	J gene	CDR3 protein	CDR3 DNA
.	TRBV25-1	TRBD2	TRBJ2-3	CASSDLQLAGSGRDTQYF	TGTGCCAGCAGTGACCTGCAACTAGCGGGAAGTGGTCGAGATACGCAGTATTTT
.	TRBV4-1	TRBD2	TRBJ2-5	CASSLRAGQETQYF	TGCGCCAGCAGCCTCCGAGCGGGACAAGAGACCCAGTACTTC
.	TRBV7-2	TRBD1	TRBJ1-6	CASSPRDRANNSPLHF	TGTGCCAGCAGCCCAAGGGACAGGGCGAATAATTCACCCCTCCACTTT
.	TRBV7-9	TRBD2	TRBJ2-3	CASSPRLAGSTDTQYF	TGTGCCAGCAGCCCCCGACTAGCGGGGAGCACAGATACGCAGTATTTT
.	TRBV18	.	TRBJ1-3	CASSPPAGSGNTIYF	TGTGCCAGCTCACCACCAGCGGGATCTGGAAACACCATATATTTT
few	TRBV6-6	.	TRBJ2-3	CASSIVAPPTDTQYF	TGTGCCAGCAGTATAGTGGCCCCCCCCACAGATACGCAGTATTTT
few	TRBV19	TRBD2	TRBJ2-1	CASSFSGRANEQFF	TGTGCCAGTAGTTTCAGCGGGAGGGCCAATGAGCAGTTCTTC
few	TRBV3-1/TRBV3-2	.	TRBJ1-5	CASSQDSGGNQPQHF	TGTGCCAGCAGCCAGGACAGTGGGGGCAATCAGCCCCAGCATTTT
.	TRBV5-6	TRBD2	TRBJ2-2	CASSWLAGGDWGTGELFF	TGTGCCAGCAGCTGGCTAGCGGGGGGAGATTGGGGCACCGGGGAGCTGTTTTTT
.	TRBV27	TRBD1	TRBJ1-1	CASSLSPGQGARSEAFF	TGTGCCAGCAGTTTATCGCCGGGACAGGGGGCGAGGTCTGAAGCTTTCTTT
.	TRBV29-1	TRBD2	TRBJ2-1	CSVAGGIEQFF	TGCAGCGTTGCGGGGGGGATTGAGCAGTTCTTC
.	TRBV7-2	TRBD2	TRBJ2-1	CASSFGGGYNEQFF	TGTGCCAGCAGCTTCGGGGGGGGCTACAATGAGCAGTTCTTC
.	TRBV11-3	.	TRBJ2-5	CASSFRAWYQETQYF	TGTGCCAGCAGCTTCAGGGCTTGGTACCAAGAGACCCAGTACTTC
.	TRBV27	.	TRBJ2-1	CASSLGGDNEQFF	TGTGCCAGCAGTTTGGGGGGAGACAATGAGCAGTTCTTC
.	TRBV3-1/TRBV3-2	.	TRBJ2-3	CASSQDRASRSTDTQYF	TGTGCCAGCAGCCAAGATCGCGCTAGCCGAAGCACAGATACGCAGTATTTT
.	TRBV5-4	.	TRBJ1-3	CASSQQELSGNTIYF	TGTGCCAGCAGCCAACAGGAGCTCTCTGGAAACACCATATATTTT
.	TRBV18	TRBD1	TRBJ1-1	CASSPQGQGNTEAFF	TGTGCCAGCTCACCACAGGGACAGGGGAACACTGAAGCTTTCTTT
.	TRBV7-2	.	TRBJ1-6	CASSLYGGQFNSPLHF	TGTGCCAGCAGCTTATATGGCGGGCAATTTAATTCACCCCTCCACTTT
once	TRBV30	.	TRBJ1-2	CAWSPLGGYTF	TGTGCCTGGAGTCCCCTTGGGGGCTACACCTTC
.	TRBV12-3/TRBV12-4	.	TRBJ1-3	CASSYSGNTIYF	TGTGCCAGCAGCTACTCTGGAAACACCATATATTTT
.	TRBV27	.	TRBJ1-2	CASSFGQGYGYTF	TGTGCCAGCAGCTTTGGCCAGGGTTACGGCTACACCTTC
.	TRBV4-3	.	TRBJ2-1	CASSQEVGGSYNEQFF	TGCGCCAGCAGCCAAGAGGTGGGGGGCTCCTACAATGAGCAGTTCTTC
.	TRBV7-9	TRBD1	TRBJ1-5	CASSSDRDSNQPQHF	TGTGCCAGCAGCTCTGACAGGGATAGCAATCAGCCCCAGCATTTT
.	TRBV6-5	.	TRBJ2-2	CASSYYRPTTGELFF	TGTGCCAGCAGTTACTACAGACCCACCACCGGGGAGCTGTTTTTT
.	TRBV7-9	.	TRBJ2-1	CASSLKEQFF	TGTGCCAGCAGCTTAAAGGAGCAGTTCTTC
.	TRBV11-2	TRBD1	TRBJ2-2	CASSSGQGATGELFF	TGTGCCAGCAGCTCTGGACAGGGGGCGACCGGGGAGCTGTTTTTT
.	TRBV27	TRBD1	TRBJ2-7	CASSVSGTGLFEQYF	TGTGCCAGCAGTGTAAGCGGGACAGGGCTTTTCGAGCAGTACTTC
.	TRBV7-2	.	TRBJ2-5	CASSLGKMGDSQYF	TGTGCCAGCAGCTTAGGAAAGATGGGGGATTCCCAGTACTTC
.	TRBV6-6	.	TRBJ1-2	CASSPTGSPNYGYTF	TGTGCCAGCAGTCCCACAGGCAGCCCTAACTATGGCTACACCTTC
few	TRBV4-1	.	TRBJ1-1	CASSWQGNTEAFF	TGCGCCAGCAGCTGGCAGGGGAACACTGAAGCTTTCTTT
.	TRBV5-1	.	TRBJ2-7	CASSLAVSSYEQYF	TGCGCCAGCAGCTTAGCCGTCAGCTCCTACGAGCAGTACTTC
.	TRBV7-9	.	TRBJ1-5	CASSLGEESNQPQHF	TGTGCCAGCAGCTTAGGGGAGGAGAGCAATCAGCCCCAGCATTTT
.	TRBV11-2	TRBD1	TRBJ1-1	CASTRTGLNTEAFF	TGTGCCAGCACCAGGACAGGATTGAACACTGAAGCTTTCTTT
.	TRBV5-5	TRBD2	TRBJ2-3	CASSWGGRAADTQYF	TGTGCCAGCAGCTGGGGCGGGAGGGCCGCAGATACGCAGTATTTT
.	TRBV19	.	TRBJ2-7	CASSIDGGAYEQYF	TGTGCCAGTAGTATAGACGGCGGAGCCTACGAGCAGTACTTC
.	TRBV12-3/TRBV12-4	TRBD1	TRBJ2-3	CASTGDRADTQYF	TGTGCCAGCACCGGGGACAGGGCAGATACGCAGTATTTT
.	TRBV28	.	TRBJ1-6	CASSLQGFAYNSPLHF	TGTGCCAGCAGTTTACAGGGGTTTGCCTATAATTCACCCCTCCACTTT
once	TRBV29-1	TRBD1	TRBJ1-3	CSVDGQDPGNTIYF	TGCAGCGTTGACGGACAGGATCCTGGAAACACCATATATTTT